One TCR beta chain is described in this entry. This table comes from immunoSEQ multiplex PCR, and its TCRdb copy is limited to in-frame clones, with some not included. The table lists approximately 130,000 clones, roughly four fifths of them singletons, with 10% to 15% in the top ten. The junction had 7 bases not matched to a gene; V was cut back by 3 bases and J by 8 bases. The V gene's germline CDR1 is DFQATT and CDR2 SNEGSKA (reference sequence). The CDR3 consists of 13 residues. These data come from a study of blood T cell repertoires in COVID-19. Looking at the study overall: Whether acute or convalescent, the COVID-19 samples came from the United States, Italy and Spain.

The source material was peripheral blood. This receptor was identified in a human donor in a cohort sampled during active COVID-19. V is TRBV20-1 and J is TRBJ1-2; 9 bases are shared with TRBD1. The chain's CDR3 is CSASGQGIGGYTF. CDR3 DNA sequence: TGCAGTGCTAGTGGACAGGGGATTGGCGGCTACACCTTC.